This T cell receptor beta chain was retrieved from a study of cytomegalovirus exposure and HLA in healthy donors. Study-wide points: In a later analysis, TCR beta V- and J-gene trimming showed a link to a missense DCLRE1C variant.

13 Jbeta primers and 60 Vbeta primers were used for the PCR. Sequencing used immunoSEQ multiplex PCR; TCRdb keeps in-frame clones, though not all of them. The sample lists tens of thousands of clones, roughly 68% occurring once. V lost 1 base, J lost 5 bases, and 15 bases lay in between. CDR1 is SGHRS, CDR2 YFSETQ, per germline. The CDR3 has 15 residues. This clone was counted a few times. Its antigen is currently unknown. The clonotype comes from a woman between 45 and 60 years old in good health and CMV-seronegative. The sequenced sample was PBMCs. The V and J genes are TRBV5-1 and TRBJ1-1; D might be TRBD1 (5 bases). The CDR3 region is CASSLSGGRETEAFF. DNA of the CDR3: TGCGCCAGCAGCTTGAGTGGGGGACGGGAGACTGAAGCTTTCTTT.